Shown below are 8 T cell receptor beta chains from a single sample sequenced in a study of blood T cell repertoires in COVID-19. Here immunoSEQ multiplex PCR was the method, and the copy in TCRdb shows in-frame clones only, minus some. The repertoire has approximately 230,000 clones, roughly 79% of them found once; the top ten carry approximately 16%. Sequencing was performed on PBMCs or T cells enriched from blood (not recorded which). These receptors came from a middle-aged man who had recovered from COVID-19.

The chain links TRBV23-1 to TRBJ2-2, with D hard to call. TRBV23-1 is an open reading frame, and its role is uncertain. The CDR3 extends over 12 amino acids. Trimming took 5 bases from V and 11 from J, leaving 12 bases between them. The DNA for the CDR3 is TGCGCCAGCAGTGCGTTAGCCCCCGAGCTGTTTTTT. This sequence encodes CASSALAPELFF.

The chain recombines TRBV29-1 with TRBJ2-3; a weak D match, TRBD2 (7 bases). The CDR3 length is 13 residues. Per germline, CDR1 SQVTM and CDR2 ANQGSEA. V was shortened by 4 bases and J by 4 bases, with 12 bases between the two germline ends. As DNA, the CDR3 is TGCAGCGTTGGGGGGGGGCTCCCAGATACGCAGTATTTT. Translated, it gives CSVGGGLPDTQYF.

The V call is TRBV30, the J call TRBJ1-5, with D unresolved. CDR1 is GTSNPN, CDR2 SVGIG, per germline (reference sequence). This CDR3 has 13 amino acids. Trimming left V 2 bases short and J 4 bases short, with 9 bases between. In DNA form, the CDR3 reads TGTGCCTGGAGTATGGCGGGTAATCAGCCCCAGCATTTT. It specifies CAWSMAGNQPQHF.

The genes are TRBV5-1 and TRBJ2-7; 8 bases are a match to TRBD1. Germline CDR1 reads SGHRS; CDR2 reads YFSETQ. J gave up 5 bases and V 0 bases, and 7 bases lay outside the gene matches. This CDR3 has 15 residues. The CDR3 bases are TGCGCCAGCAGCTTGGACGGGACAGGCGCCCACGAGCAGTACTTC. This gives the protein CASSLDGTGAHEQYF.

This chain connects TRBV12-3 or TRBV12-4 to TRBJ1-2, with 8 bases fitting TRBD1. V was clipped by 6 bases and J by 7 bases; unmatched bases: 7. The CDR3 is made up of 13 amino acids. The CDR3 loop is CASRNDRGSGYTF. The CDR3 DNA follows: TGTGCCAGCAGAAACGACAGGGGCAGTGGCTACACCTTC.

The chain recombines TRBV7-9 with TRBJ1-1; 7 bases agree with TRBD1. The CDR3 is 14 residues long. Germline CDR1 and CDR2: SEHNR and FQNEAQ (reference sequence). V was clipped by 8 bases and J by 0 bases; unmatched bases: 6. The CDR3 protein is CASERDRLNTEAFF. The CDR3 nucleotides are TGTGCCAGCGAAAGGGACAGACTGAACACTGAAGCTTTCTTT.

This chain uses TRBV5-4 with TRBJ1-2, with D perhaps TRBD1 (5 bases). With 2 bases removed from V and 5 bases from J, the gap between germline ends came to 10 bases. This CDR3 spans 13 amino acids. In germline, CDR1 is SGHNT, CDR2 YYREEE (reference sequence). CDR3 sequence reads: CASSFGREYGYTF. The CDR3 DNA is TGTGCCAGCAGCTTCGGCAGGGAATATGGCTACACCTTC.

The table lists this clone with a few counts. The chain couples TRBV6-2 or TRBV6-3 to TRBJ2-7; D gene ambiguous. V dropped 5 bases and J dropped 2 bases, with 7 bases sitting between them. Germline V gives CDR1 MNHEY, CDR2 SVGEGT. The CDR3 is 12 residues long. CDR3 loop: CASSPRAYEQYF. CDR3 coding DNA: TGTGCCAGCAGTCCCCGAGCCTACGAGCAGTACTTC.